The 2 T cell receptor beta chains presented below share a single source sample, sequenced in a study of cytomegalovirus exposure and HLA in healthy donors. PCR used 60 Vbeta primers and 13 Jbeta primers. Here immunoSEQ multiplex PCR was the method, and the copy in TCRdb shows in-frame clones only, minus some. This sample's clone table lists under 45,000 clones. The sample comprised PBMCs. Receptor source: a male donor in good health and CMV-seronegative.

This sequence joins TRBV7-9 and TRBJ2-1, with TRBD1 as a possible D gene (6 bases). The germline V and J ends were trimmed by 1 base and 6 bases, with 16 bases remaining between them. The CDR3 has 16 amino acids. Germline V gene sequence: CDR1 SEHNR, CDR2 FQNEAQ (reference sequence). Here the CDR3 reads CASSLVGSGEFNEQFF. The CDR3, as DNA: TGTGCCAGCAGCTTAGTGGGGTCAGGGGAGTTCAATGAGCAGTTCTTC. The variable domain in full, with the rest retrieved from reference TRBV7-9 and TRBJ2-1, is DTGVSQNPRHKITKRGQNVTFRCDPISEHNRLYWYRQTLGQGPEFLTYFQNEAQLEKSRLLSDRFSAERPKGSFSTLEIQRTEQGDSAMYLCASSLVGSGEFNEQFFGPGTRLTVL.

The V gene is TRBV28, the J gene TRBJ1-5, with D uncertain. This CDR3 is 12 amino acids long. Deletions cut 3 bases from V and 6 bases from J, with 6 bases between. The germline V gene encodes CDR1 MDHEN and CDR2 SYDVKM. This chain's CDR3 is CASSFLSQPQHF. The CDR3 DNA follows: TGTGCCAGCAGTTTCTTATCTCAGCCCCAGCATTTT.